The clone carrying this T cell receptor (beta chain) is a singleton in its sample. Its antigen remains unknown. The data were produced by immunoSEQ multiplex PCR, yet TCRdb's version contains in-frame clones alone and is incomplete. The sample has 31,000 or so clones; around four fifths are singletons. Noted time point: cycle 4 day 1 (C4D1), after more than 5 weeks of nivolumab. All the patients suffered relapse after autologous stem cell transplantation, and brentuximab vedotin exposure differed. From thawed PBMCs, CD4+ T cells were purified using magnetic negative selection. Complete response, partial response or progressive disease was recorded as best response. These data come from a study of PD-1 blockade in classical Hodgkin lymphoma. Overall study results and limits: Whereas CD4+ TCR diversity had risen significantly by C4D1, CD8+ TCR diversity had not.

The specimen comprised CD4+ T cells from blood, sampled before the fourth cycle of nivolumab. The receptor was isolated from a human donor with classical Hodgkin lymphoma.

The CDR3 protein is CSVRPLDREVTGELFF. The CDR3 nucleotides read TGCAGCGTGAGACCATTAGACAGGGAGGTCACCGGGGAGCTGTTTTTT. The chain recombines TRBV29-1 with TRBJ2-2; D is perhaps TRBD1 (7 bases). The ends were cut back, 6 bases at V and 4 bases at J, with 21 bases in the middle. Germline V gene data show CDR1 as SQVTM and CDR2 as ANQGSEA. The CDR3 has 16 amino acids.